The entry that follows covers one T cell receptor (beta chain) sequence. Germline loops: CDR1 SEHNR, CDR2 FQNEAQ (reference sequence). The V end lost 3 bases, the J end lost 2 bases, and 10 bases lay between the germline ends. This CDR3 comprises 14 residues. The source of the sample is a study of blood T cell repertoires in COVID-19. About the study: The study drew acute and convalescent COVID-19 samples from the United States, Italy and Spain. Sources were T cells, B-cell-depleted T cells, or PBMCs; the material itself was cDNA or gDNA.

In the original processing: Estimated nucleated cell counts came from reference gene primer amplification. Method: immunoSEQ multiplex PCR; TCRdb's copy keeps in-frame clones and lacks some. V, J and clone size are those of that table, while D and trimming were read from the DNA. The table shows 100,000 to 150,000 clones, with approximately 86% occurring only once. The V call is TRBV7-9, the J call TRBJ1-2, with D perhaps matching TRBD1 (6 bases). This clonotype was sampled from a woman between 50 and 59 years old with active or convalescent COVID-19. Sequenced sample: peripheral blood. The CDR3 region has the DNA TGTGCCAGCAGCTTCCCAGGGGCCAACTATGGCTACACCTTC. Protein product: CASSFPGANYGYTF. The complete variable domain, with remaining parts taken from reference TRBV7-9 and TRBJ1-2, reads DTGVSQNPRHKITKRGQNVTFRCDPISEHNRLYWYRQTLGQGPEFLTYFQNEAQLEKSRLLSDRFSAERPKGSFSTLEIQRTEQGDSAMYLCASSFPGANYGYTFGSGTRLTVV.